This paragraph reports one T cell receptor (beta chain). The target antigen is unknown. TCRdb's table, derived via immunoSEQ multiplex PCR, lists solely in-frame clones and lacks some. The sample has some 4,900 clones, roughly 90% seen once; the top ten hold about 2.5%. Trimming took 7 bases from V and 0 from J, leaving 12 bases between them. CDR1 and CDR2 (germline): LNHDA, SQIVND (reference sequence). The CDR3 sequence is 14 residues long. The entry originates in a study of stem cell transplantation in POMP-related autoinflammatory disease. Whole-study context: Neutrophil and platelet engraftment from the graft donor was 100% through one year after transplant.

Study-level findings and limits: A trend toward lower repertoire diversity and greater clonality appeared in every analyzed T-cell subset of PRAID patients. Patients with PRAID showed a restricted number of unique TRB V-J gene pairings.

PRAID featured immunodeficiency plus autoinflammation. Here the sequenced sample was CD8+ T cells from PBMCs, taken after stem cell transplantation. This sequence originates from a human patient with POMP-related autoinflammation and immune dysregulation (PRAID). The graft donor may be the source of some T cells. The chain links TRBV19 to TRBJ1-1, with unresolved D. Here the CDR3 DNA reads TGTGCCAGTACCCTCGGGGATATGAACACTGAAGCTTTCTTT. This codes for CASTLGDMNTEAFF.